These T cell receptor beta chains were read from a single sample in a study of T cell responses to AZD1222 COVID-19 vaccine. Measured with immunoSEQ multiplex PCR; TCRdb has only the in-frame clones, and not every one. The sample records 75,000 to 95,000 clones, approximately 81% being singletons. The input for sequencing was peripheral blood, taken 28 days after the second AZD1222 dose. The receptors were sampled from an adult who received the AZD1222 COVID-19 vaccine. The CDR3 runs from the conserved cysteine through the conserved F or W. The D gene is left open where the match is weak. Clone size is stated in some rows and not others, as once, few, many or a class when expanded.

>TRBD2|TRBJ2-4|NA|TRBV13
TGTGCCAGCAGCTTAGGGCGGGAGGGGGCGGCCAAAAACATTCAGTACTTC
CASSLGREGAAKNIQYF
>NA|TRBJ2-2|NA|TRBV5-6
TGTGCCAGCAGCTCGGGACACGCGAACACCGGGGAGCTGTTTTTT
CASSSGHANTGELFF
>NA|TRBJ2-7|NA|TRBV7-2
TGTGCCAGCAGCCCGACTTCAGTAAGCATTGAGCAGTACTTC
CASSPTSVSIEQYF
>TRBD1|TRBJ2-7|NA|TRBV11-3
TGTGCCAGCAGCTTAGACCGGACAGGGAACTACGAGCAGTACTTC
CASSLDRTGNYEQYF
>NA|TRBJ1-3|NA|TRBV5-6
TGTGCCAGCAGCTTTGGGGGAGGTGGAAACACCATATATTTT
CASSFGGGGNTIYF
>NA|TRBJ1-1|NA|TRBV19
TGTGCCAGTAGTATGTGGGGAGGGACTGAAGCTTTCTTT
CASSMWGGTEAFF
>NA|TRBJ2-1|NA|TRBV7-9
TGTGCCAGCAGCTTGTTTATGGGGGCGTACAATGAGCAGTTCTTC
CASSLFMGAYNEQFF
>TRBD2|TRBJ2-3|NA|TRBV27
TGTGCCAGCAGTTTAGGGACTAGCGGGAGGGATACGCAGTATTTT
CASSLGTSGRDTQYF
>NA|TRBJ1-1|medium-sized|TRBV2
TGTGCCAGCAGCGGAAATCAGGGTATAACAATGAACACTGAAGCTTTCTTT
CASSGNQGITMNTEAFF
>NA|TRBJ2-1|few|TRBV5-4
TGTGCCAGCAGCCCGGGTGGAGGGAGGCCAGGGAACAATGAGCAGTTCTTC
CASSPGGGRPGNNEQFF
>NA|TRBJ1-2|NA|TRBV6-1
TGTGCCAGCAGTGACAGGGCCGCTAACTATGGCTACACCTTC
CASSDRAANYGYTF
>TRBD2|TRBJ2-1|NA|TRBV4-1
TGCGCCAGCAGCGCTAGCGGGGGGGATTACAATGAGCAGTTCTTC
CASSASGGDYNEQFF
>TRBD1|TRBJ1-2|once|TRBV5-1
TGCGCCAGCAGCTTGGGACAGGGGACCCATTCGAACTATGGCTACACCTTC
CASSLGQGTHSNYGYTF
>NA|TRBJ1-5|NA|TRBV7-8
TGTGCCAGCAGCCTCGGGGAGGGAGGGCATCAGCCCCAGCATTTT
CASSLGEGGHQPQHF
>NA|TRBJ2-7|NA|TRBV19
TGTGCCAGTAGTGCCTGGGCTAGCGCCTACGAGCAGTACTTC
CASSAWASAYEQYF
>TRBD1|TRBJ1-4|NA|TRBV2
TGTGCCAGCAGCCCACAGGGGAGGTGGGAAAAACTGTTTTTT
CASSPQGRWEKLFF
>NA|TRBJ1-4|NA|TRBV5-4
TGTGCCAGCAGTGACCCAACATCGAATGAAAAACTGTTTTTT
CASSDPTSNEKLFF
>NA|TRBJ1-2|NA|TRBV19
TGTGCCAGTACAAGGGCGGCAGACTATGGCTACACCTTC
CASTRAADYGYTF
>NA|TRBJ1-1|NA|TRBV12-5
TGTGCCATCCGCCTAGGCGGTGAAGCTTTCTTT
CAIRLGGEAFF
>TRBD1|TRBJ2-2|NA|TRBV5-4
TGTGCCAGCAGCTCGGTACAGGGGGCGCGGACCGGGGAGCTGTTTTTT
CASSSVQGARTGELFF
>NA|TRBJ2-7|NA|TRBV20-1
TGCAGTGCTAGTTACCGGGCTACCTACGAGCAGTACTTC
CSASYRATYEQYF
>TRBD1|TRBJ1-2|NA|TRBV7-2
TGTGCCAGCAGCTTATTAATACAAAGGACAGGTTGGGGTAAGGGCTACACCTTC
CASSLLIQRTGWGKGYTF
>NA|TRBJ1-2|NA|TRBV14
TGTGCCAGCAGCCCCTCGGGGAACTATGGCTACACCTTC
CASSPSGNYGYTF
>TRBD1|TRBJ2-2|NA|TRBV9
TGTGCCAGCAGCCCCCAGGGACAGGGAAGTACCGGGGAGCTGTTTTTT
CASSPQGQGSTGELFF
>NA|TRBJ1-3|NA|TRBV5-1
TGCGCCAGCAGCTTGGGGCAGGGAGGATCTGGAAACACCATATATTTT
CASSLGQGGSGNTIYF
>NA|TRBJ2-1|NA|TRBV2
TGTGCCAGCAGTGAAGCGCGGTGGGGCGGGGTAAACAATGAGCAGTTCTTC
CASSEARWGGVNNEQFF
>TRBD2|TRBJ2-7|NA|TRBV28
TGTGCCAGCAGTTCTACCACAGGGACTAGCGTTTCCTACGAGCAGTACTTC
CASSSTTGTSVSYEQYF
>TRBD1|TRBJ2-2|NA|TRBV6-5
TGTGCCAGCAGTTACTCGGCAGGGGGCTACACCGGGGAGCTGTTTTTT
CASSYSAGGYTGELFF
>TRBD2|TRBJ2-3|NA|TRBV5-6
TGTGCCAGCAGCTACCCGGGCGGGAGGGCCCAAGATACGCAGTATTTT
CASSYPGGRAQDTQYF
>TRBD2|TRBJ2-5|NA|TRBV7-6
TGTGCCAGCAGCTTAGCCCTCCCGGGCGGGAGGGCCGGTCGGGAGACCCAGTACTTC
CASSLALPGGRAGRETQYF
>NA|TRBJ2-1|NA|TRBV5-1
TGCGCCAGCAGCTTGATGTCGGGGGGCATCTACAATGAGCAGTTCTTC
CASSLMSGGIYNEQFF
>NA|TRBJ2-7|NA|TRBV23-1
TGCGCCAGACGGACTCAATCTCCCTACGAGCAGTACTTC
CARRTQSPYEQYF
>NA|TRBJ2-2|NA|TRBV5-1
TGCGCCAGCAGCCGAGGTGGGGCCACCGGGGAGCTGTTTTTT
CASSRGGATGELFF
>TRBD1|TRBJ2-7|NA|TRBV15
TGTGCCACCAGCAGGGGGACAGGGGGCGGATCTTACGAGCAGTACTTC
CATSRGTGGGSYEQYF
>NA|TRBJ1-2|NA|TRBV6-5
TGTGCCAGCGAATCAGGGAGCGGTGGCGGCTACACCTTC
CASESGSGGGYTF
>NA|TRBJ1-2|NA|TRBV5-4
TGTGCCAGCAGGTACATAGCCGGCTATGGCTACACCTTC
CASRYIAGYGYTF
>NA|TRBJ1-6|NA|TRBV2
TGTGCCAGCAGTGAACCAGGCCATTCACCCCTCCACTTT
CASSEPGHSPLHF
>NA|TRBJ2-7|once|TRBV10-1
TGCGCCAGCAGTGAGGGATACGAGCAGTACTTC
CASSEGYEQYF
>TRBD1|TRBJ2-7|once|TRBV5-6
TGTGCCAGCAGCCGTACGGGACAGGGCTACGAGCAGTACTTC
CASSRTGQGYEQYF
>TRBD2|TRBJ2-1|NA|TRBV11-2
TGTGCCAGCAGCTTAGGACTAGCAAGCAATGAGCAGTTCTTC
CASSLGLASNEQFF
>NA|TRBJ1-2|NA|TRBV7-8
TGTGCCAGCAGCTTAGACGGGGCCCCCTATGGCTACACCTTC
CASSLDGAPYGYTF
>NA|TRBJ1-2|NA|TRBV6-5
TGTGCCAGCAGTTATCAAGGGCTAGCTAACTATGGCTACACCTTC
CASSYQGLANYGYTF
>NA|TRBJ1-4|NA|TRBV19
TGTGCCAGTACGCCCCTGAGAGGGCCTAATGAAAAACTGTTTTTT
CASTPLRGPNEKLFF
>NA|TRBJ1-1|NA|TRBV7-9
TGTGCCAGCAGACTAGGCGCAGGGGTGGGCACTGAAGCTTTCTTT
CASRLGAGVGTEAFF
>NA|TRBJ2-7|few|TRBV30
TGTGCCTGTGTAGTACAGAGACAGAAATACTTC
CACVVQRQKYF
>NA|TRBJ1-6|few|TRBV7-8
TGTGCCAGCAGGTCCGACAGCGTTCAGAATTCACCCCTCCACTTT
CASRSDSVQNSPLHF
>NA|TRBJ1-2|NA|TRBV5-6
TGTGCCAGCACCCCTCGGGGGGGGAAGGGTAGCTATGGCTACACCTTC
CASTPRGGKGSYGYTF
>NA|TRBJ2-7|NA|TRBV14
TGTGCCAGCAGCCAAGGGCTAGCGAGGGACGAGCAGTACTTC
CASSQGLARDEQYF
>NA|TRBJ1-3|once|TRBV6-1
TGTGCCAGCAGTGAAAGGGGGAGTTGGGGCCGGGGAAACACCATATATTTT
CASSERGSWGRGNTIYF
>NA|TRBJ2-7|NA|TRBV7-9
TGTGCCAGCAGCTTAGACCCTGGGACAAATGCCCCCTACGAGCAGTACTTC
CASSLDPGTNAPYEQYF
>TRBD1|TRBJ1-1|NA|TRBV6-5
TGTGCCAGCAGTTACCAGGGGGGGAACACTGAAGCTTTCTTT
CASSYQGGNTEAFF